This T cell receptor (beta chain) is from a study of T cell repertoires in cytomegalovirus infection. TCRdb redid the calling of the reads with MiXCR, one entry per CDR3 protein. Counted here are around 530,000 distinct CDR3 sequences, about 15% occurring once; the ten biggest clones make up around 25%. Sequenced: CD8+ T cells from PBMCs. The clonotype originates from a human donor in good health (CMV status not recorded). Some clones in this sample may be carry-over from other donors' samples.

Here the CDR3 reads CASSPRRQTGIYEQYF. The CDR3 coding sequence is TGTGCCAGCAGTCCCCGACGGCAGACAGGGATCTACGAGCAGTACTTC. The chain employs TRBV28 and TRBJ2-7, with 7 bases identical to TRBD1. The CDR3 covers 16 residues. Germline CDR1 MDHEN, CDR2 SYDVKM. V lost 5 bases and J lost 3; bases outside the gene matches: 13. The whole variable domain, remainder taken from reference TRBV28 and TRBJ2-7, is DVKVTQSSRYLVKRTGEKVFLECVQDMDHENMFWYRQDPGLGLRLIYFSYDVKMKEKGDIPEGYSVSREKKERFSLILESASTNQTSMYLCASSPRRQTGIYEQYFGPGTRLTVT.